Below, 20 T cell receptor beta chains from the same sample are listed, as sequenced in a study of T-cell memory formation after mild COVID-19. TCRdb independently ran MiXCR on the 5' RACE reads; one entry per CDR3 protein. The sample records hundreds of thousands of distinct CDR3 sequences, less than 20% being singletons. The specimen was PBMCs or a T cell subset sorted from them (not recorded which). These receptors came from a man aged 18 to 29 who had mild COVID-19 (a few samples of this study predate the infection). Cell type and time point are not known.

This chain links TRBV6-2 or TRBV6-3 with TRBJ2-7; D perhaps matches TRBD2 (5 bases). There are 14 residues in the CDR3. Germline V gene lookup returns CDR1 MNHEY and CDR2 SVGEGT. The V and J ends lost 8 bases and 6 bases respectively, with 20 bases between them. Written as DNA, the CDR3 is TGTGCCAGCCGATTATCGGACTTGGGCCGCGAGCAGTACGTC. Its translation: CASRLSDLGREQYV.

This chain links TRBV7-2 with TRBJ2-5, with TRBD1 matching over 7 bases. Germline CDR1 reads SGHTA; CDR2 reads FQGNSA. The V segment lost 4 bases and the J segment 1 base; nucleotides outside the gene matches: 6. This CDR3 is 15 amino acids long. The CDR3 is CASSSTGRFQETQYF. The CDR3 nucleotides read TGTGCCAGCAGCTCGACAGGGCGATTCCAAGAGACCCAGTACTTC.

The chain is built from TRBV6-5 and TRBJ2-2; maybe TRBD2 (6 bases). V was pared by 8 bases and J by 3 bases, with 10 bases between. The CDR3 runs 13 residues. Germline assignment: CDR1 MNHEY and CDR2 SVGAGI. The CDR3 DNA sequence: TGTGCCAGCGGCAGGGAGGACACCGGGGAGCTGTTTTTT. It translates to CASGREDTGELFF.

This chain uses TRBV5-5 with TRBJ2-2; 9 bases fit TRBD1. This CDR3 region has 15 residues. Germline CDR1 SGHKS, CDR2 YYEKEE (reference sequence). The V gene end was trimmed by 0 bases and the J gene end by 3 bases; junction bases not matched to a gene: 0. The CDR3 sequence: CASSLDRGHTGELFF. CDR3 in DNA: TGTGCCAGCAGCTTGGACAGGGGGCACACCGGGGAGCTGTTTTTT.

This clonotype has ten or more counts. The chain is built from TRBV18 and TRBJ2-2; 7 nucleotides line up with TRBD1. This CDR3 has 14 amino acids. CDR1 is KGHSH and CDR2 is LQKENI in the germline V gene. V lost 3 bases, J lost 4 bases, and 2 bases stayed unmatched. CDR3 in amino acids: CASSPGTATGELFF. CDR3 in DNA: TGTGCCAGCTCACCCGGGACAGCCACCGGGGAGCTGTTTTTT.

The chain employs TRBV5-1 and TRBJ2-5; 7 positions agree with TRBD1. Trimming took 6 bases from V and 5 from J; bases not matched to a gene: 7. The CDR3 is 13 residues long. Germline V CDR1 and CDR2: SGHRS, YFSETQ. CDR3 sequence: CASNRGEGETQYF. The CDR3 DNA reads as TGCGCCAGCAACAGGGGAGAAGGGGAGACCCAGTACTTC.

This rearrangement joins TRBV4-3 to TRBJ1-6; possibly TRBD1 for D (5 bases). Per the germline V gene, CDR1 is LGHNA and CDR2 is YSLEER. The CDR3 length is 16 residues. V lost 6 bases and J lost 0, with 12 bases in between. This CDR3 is CASRTASSSYNSPLHF. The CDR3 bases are TGCGCCAGCAGGACAGCTTCTAGCTCCTATAATTCACCCCTCCACTTT.

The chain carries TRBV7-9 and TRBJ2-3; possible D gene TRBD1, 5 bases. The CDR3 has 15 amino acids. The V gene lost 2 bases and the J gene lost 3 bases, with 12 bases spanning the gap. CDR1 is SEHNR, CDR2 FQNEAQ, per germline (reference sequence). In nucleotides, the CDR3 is TGTGCCAGCAGCTTACAGGGATGGGTTACAGATACGCAGTATTTT. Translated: CASSLQGWVTDTQYF.

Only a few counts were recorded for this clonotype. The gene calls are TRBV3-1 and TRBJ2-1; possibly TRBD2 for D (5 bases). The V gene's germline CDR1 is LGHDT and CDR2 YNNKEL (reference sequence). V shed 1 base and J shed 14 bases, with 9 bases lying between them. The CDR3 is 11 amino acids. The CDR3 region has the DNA TGTGCCAGCAGCCAAGCGGAGCGGAAGTTCTTC. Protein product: CASSQAERKFF.

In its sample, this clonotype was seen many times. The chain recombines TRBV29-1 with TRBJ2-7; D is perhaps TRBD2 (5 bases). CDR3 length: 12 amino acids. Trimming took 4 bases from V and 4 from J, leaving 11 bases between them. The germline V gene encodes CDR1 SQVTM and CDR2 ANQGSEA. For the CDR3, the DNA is TGCAGCGTTGTGAGCGGTCCTTACGAGCAGTACTTC. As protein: CSVVSGPYEQYF.

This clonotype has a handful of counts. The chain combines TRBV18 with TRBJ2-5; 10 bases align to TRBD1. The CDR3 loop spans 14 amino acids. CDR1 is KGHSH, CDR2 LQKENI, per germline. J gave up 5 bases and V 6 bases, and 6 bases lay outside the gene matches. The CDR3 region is CASSRDRGGETQYF. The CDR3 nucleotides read TGTGCCAGCTCTCGGGACAGGGGTGGCGAGACCCAGTACTTC.

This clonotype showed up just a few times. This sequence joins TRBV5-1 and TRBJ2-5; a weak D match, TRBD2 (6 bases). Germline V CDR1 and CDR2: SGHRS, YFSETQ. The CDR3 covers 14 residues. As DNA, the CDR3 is TGCGCTACCAAAAGGCGGGGCGACCAAGAGACCCAGTACTTC. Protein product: CATKRRGDQETQYF.

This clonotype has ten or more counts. CDR3 in amino acids: CAISIDPSGSYEQYF. CDR3 bases: TGTGCCATCAGCATAGATCCTAGCGGCTCCTACGAGCAGTACTTC. The chain recombines TRBV10-3 with TRBJ2-7; 7 bases fit TRBD2. J gave up 0 bases and V 6 bases, and 8 bases lay outside the gene matches. Germline V lookup: CDR1 ENHRY, CDR2 SYGVKD. This CDR3 has 15 amino acids.

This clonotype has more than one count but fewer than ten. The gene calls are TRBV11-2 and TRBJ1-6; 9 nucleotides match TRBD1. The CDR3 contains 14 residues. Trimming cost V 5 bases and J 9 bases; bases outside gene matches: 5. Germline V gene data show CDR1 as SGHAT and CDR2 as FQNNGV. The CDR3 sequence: CASSRGQGGSPLHF. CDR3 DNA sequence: TGTGCCAGCAGCCGGGGACAGGGAGGTTCACCCCTCCACTTT.

Written as DNA, the CDR3 is TGTGCCAGCCGGGGGCTTACAGGGAGCGGCGAGCAGTACTTC. Translated, it gives CASRGLTGSGEQYF. The rearrangement joins TRBV13 to TRBJ2-7; D is possibly TRBD1 or TRBD2 (6 bases each). V lost 8 bases and J 6 bases, leaving 20 bases between the germline ends. Looked up from germline, CDR1 is PRHDT and CDR2 is FYEKMQ (reference sequence). The CDR3 has 14 residues.

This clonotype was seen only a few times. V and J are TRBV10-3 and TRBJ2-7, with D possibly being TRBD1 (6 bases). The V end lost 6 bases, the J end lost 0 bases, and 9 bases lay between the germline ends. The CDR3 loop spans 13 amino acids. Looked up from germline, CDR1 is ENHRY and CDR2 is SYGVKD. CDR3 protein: CAISDRSSYEQYV. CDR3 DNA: TGTGCCATCAGCGACAGGAGCTCCTACGAGCAGTACGTC.

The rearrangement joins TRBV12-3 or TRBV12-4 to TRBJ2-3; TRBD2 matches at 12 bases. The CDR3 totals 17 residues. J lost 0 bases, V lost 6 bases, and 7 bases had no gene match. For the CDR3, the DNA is TGTGCCAGCAGGGAAAGACTAGCGGGGGCTAGCACAGATACGCAGTATTTT. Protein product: CASRERLAGASTDTQYF.

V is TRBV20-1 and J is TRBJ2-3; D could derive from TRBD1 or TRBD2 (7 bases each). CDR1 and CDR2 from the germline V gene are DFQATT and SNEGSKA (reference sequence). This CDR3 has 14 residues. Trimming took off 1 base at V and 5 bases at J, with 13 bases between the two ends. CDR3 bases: TGCAGTGCTAGAGCAGGGGGGGGTGGAGATACGCAGTATTTT. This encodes CSARAGGGGDTQYF.

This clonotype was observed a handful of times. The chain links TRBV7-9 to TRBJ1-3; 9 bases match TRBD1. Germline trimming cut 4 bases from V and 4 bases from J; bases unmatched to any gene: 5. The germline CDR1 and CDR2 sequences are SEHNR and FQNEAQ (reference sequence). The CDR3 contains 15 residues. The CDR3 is CASSSTGGEGNTIYF. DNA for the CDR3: TGTGCCAGCAGCTCTACAGGGGGCGAAGGAAACACCATATATTTT. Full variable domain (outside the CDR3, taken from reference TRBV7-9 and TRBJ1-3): DTGVSQNPRHKITKRGQNVTFRCDPISEHNRLYWYRQTLGQGPEFLTYFQNEAQLEKSRLLSDRFSAERPKGSFSTLEIQRTEQGDSAMYLCASSSTGGEGNTIYFGEGSWLTVV.

CDR3 sequence: CASSQGSGAEAFF. For the CDR3, the DNA is TGTGCCAGCAGCCAAGGAAGCGGGGCTGAAGCTTTCTTT. The V and J genes are TRBV3-1 and TRBJ1-1; D uncertain. Trimming took off 1 base at V and 6 bases at J, with 9 bases between the two ends. Germline V gene data show CDR1 as LGHDT and CDR2 as YNNKEL (reference sequence). This CDR3 has 13 residues.